This T cell receptor (beta chain) emerged from a study of CD8+ T cells in alopecia areata. Overall study: Tofacitinib exposure lasted 6 to 18 months, followed by 6 months off drug.

TCR sequencing used cDNA made by reverse transcription of extracted RNA. Repertoires were generated with immunoSEQ multiplex PCR, while TCRdb's copy carries only in-frame clones and drops some. The data hold about 140,000 clones, with more than 85% observed a single time. The sample holds a few counts of this clone. Stated treatment: oral pan-JAK inhibitor, 5-10 mg twice daily. A FACSAria was used to sort CD4+ and CD8+ T cells. These cells came from PBMCs. V dropped 4 bases and J dropped 3 bases, with 13 bases sitting between them. Germline V CDR1 and CDR2: SQVTM, ANQGSEA. The CDR3 loop spans 13 amino acids.

The chain uses TRBV29-1 and TRBJ2-7; D is undetermined. The source of this sequence is a human donor with alopecia areata. The specimen comprised CD8+ T cells sorted from blood, sampled at week 4, from a patient treated with tofacitinib. DNA of the CDR3: TGCAGCGTTGTAGGTCGGCCAGACTACGAGCAGTACTTC. This sequence encodes CSVVGRPDYEQYF.